This TCR beta chain emerged from a study of control samples from healthy donors and cancer patients. TCRdb's copy holds only in-frame clones and misses some; the assay was immunoSEQ multiplex PCR. The data show 95,000 to 130,000 clones, 93% seen once. Germline CDR1 and CDR2: SGDLS and YYNGEE. CDR3 size: 15 residues. V lost 0 bases and J 5 bases, leaving 14 bases between the germline ends. The chain is built from TRBV9 and TRBJ1-1; TRBD1 is a possible D gene (5 bases). The source is a young man in good health. The sequenced sample was blood. CDR3 loop: CASSVGDLMGTEAFF. CDR3 coding DNA: TGTGCCAGCAGCGTAGGGGACCTTATGGGAACTGAAGCTTTCTTT.